This TCR beta chain came from a study of T cell repertoires in cytomegalovirus infection. Across the study: Well-studied HLA-B-restricted CMV epitopes were used in the study alongside recently identified HLA-C-restricted ones. Signatures in public TCR beta sequences pointed to both CMV infection and matching HLA type. Study-level results: Clonotypes of TCR beta that were HLA-C-restricted and CMV-specific dominated the ex vivo response.

One entry per CDR3 protein, called by TCRdb with MiXCR from the reads. The sample contains fewer than 65,000 distinct CDR3 sequences, more than 15% of which appear only once. Of note for this clonotype: The antigen is not known.

Germline V CDR1 and CDR2: SGHAT, FQDESV (reference sequence). The CDR3 runs to 15 residues. V trimming: 3 bases; J trimming: 2 bases; junction bases outside the gene matches: 7. The specimen was CD8+ T cells from cultured PBMCs, collected from culture after CMV antigen stimulation. The chain combines TRBV11-1 with TRBJ2-7; 7 bases fit TRBD2. The sequence was obtained from a human donor in good health (CMV status not recorded). Some clones in this sample may be carry-over from other donors' samples. The CDR3, as DNA: TGTGCCAGCAGCTTCGGCGGGAGTATCGCCTACGAGCAGTACTTC. As protein: CASSFGGSIAYEQYF.